The sequence of this T cell receptor (beta chain) was determined in a study of shared clonotypes between healthy human individuals. Findings and caveats of the study: Sampling was confined to blood; repertoires within tissues likely differ.

Trimming took 4 bases from V and 2 from J; bases not matched to a gene: 8. Germline V lookup: CDR1 SGHRS, CDR2 YFSETQ. This CDR3 comprises 16 residues. As for this clone: Its antigen is as yet unknown.

Template amounts of roughly 300 ng DNA, approximately 30,000 T cell genomes, were employed in unsorted PBMC replicate PCRs. Sequencing used immunoSEQ multiplex PCR; TCRdb keeps in-frame clones, though not all of them. The repertoire holds fewer than 550,000 clones, with roughly 85% as singletons. The sample taken for sequencing was PBMCs. The chain couples TRBV5-1 to TRBJ2-2; 7 bases line up with TRBD1. This receptor was identified in a woman in her thirties or forties in good health. Some clones in this sample may be carry-over from other donors' samples. In DNA, the CDR3 is TGCGCCAGCAGCCCCGCCGGGACAGCAAACACCGGGGAGCTGTTTTTT. Protein sequence: CASSPAGTANTGELFF.